This entry concerns a single TCR beta chain. The record originates from a study of cytomegalovirus exposure and HLA in healthy donors. CDR1 is MNHEY and CDR2 is SVGAGI in the germline V gene. The CDR3 has 13 residues. The V and J ends lost 6 bases and 4 bases, in that order; junction bases with no gene match: 2. Primers: 60 Vbeta forward and 13 Jbeta reverse. TCRdb keeps only in-frame clones here, not all; method: immunoSEQ multiplex PCR. The data hold approximately 200,000 clones, with 75% to 80% observed a single time. Sequenced: PBMCs. The chain is built from TRBV6-5 and TRBJ2-7; 11 positions agree with TRBD2. The receptor comes from a woman in her twenties or thirties in good health and CMV-seropositive. The CDR3 nucleotides are TGTGCCAGCAGCCTAGCGGGGGGATACGAGCAGTACTTC. It translates to CASSLAGGYEQYF.